Here is one T cell receptor (beta chain) with its context. The antigen remains unidentified. Expressed TCRB transcripts were sequenced, since all the RNA that had been isolated was reverse transcribed. Clones were read by immunoSEQ multiplex PCR, and TCRdb kept only the in-frame ones, dropping some. The table shows about 710,000 clones, with around 15% occurring only once. The entry originates in a study of beta chain features in type 1 diabetes. Study-level results: Type 1 diabetes patients had moderately but significantly shorter TCRB CDR3s in all four CD4+ subsets.

The sample comprised naive CD4+ T cells from blood. This sequence was found in a man younger than 30 with type 1 diabetes.

This chain's CDR3 is CASSVSPMVGSGNTIYF. DNA of the CDR3: TGTGCCAGCAGCGTATCGCCCATGGTAGGCTCTGGAAACACCATATATTTT. This chain uses TRBV9 with TRBJ1-3; D call uncertain. Germline V lookup: CDR1 SGDLS, CDR2 YYNGEE. Deletions cut 1 base from V and 0 bases from J, with 14 bases between. This CDR3 has 17 residues.